This T cell receptor (beta chain) was profiled in a study of T cells in Graves' hyperthyroidism and ophthalmopathy. The study left out patients who had uncontrolled infection, other autoimmune disease, pregnancy or lactation. This CDR3 is built from 15 residues. V dropped 0 bases and J dropped 2 bases, with 13 bases sitting between them. The germline V gene has CDR1 DFQATT and CDR2 SNEGSKA (reference sequence). Amplification of TCR beta CDR3 regions was performed using RNA transcripts as template. During a first-round RT-PCR of the TCR CDR3, the HTBI primer set was used. MiXCR was run by TCRdb on the multiplex PCR reads, yielding one entry per CDR3 protein. The sample contains roughly 520,000 distinct CDR3 sequences, around 22% of which appear only once. In its sample, this clonotype was seen many times.

This TCR derives from a woman in her twenties or thirties with Graves' ophthalmopathy. Sequenced sample: blood. The chain joins TRBV20-1 to TRBJ1-2; unclear D gene. The CDR3 nucleotides are TGCAGTGCTAGAGACGTGCGATTCGCGAACTATGGCTACACCTTC. It translates to CSARDVRFANYGYTF.